This TCR beta chain was obtained from a study of cytomegalovirus exposure and HLA in healthy donors (dated by TCRdb to the late 2010s). About the full investigation: In an earlier analysis of 550 to 750 of the donors, 276 Gb of sequence data and 90 million to 120 million unique TCR beta sequences from about 190 million T cells were reported. About 330 gigabases of sequencing data and approximately 91 million unique TCR sequences made up an early release that covered under 750 HLA-typed donors. Of the roughly 400 genotyped donors, 65% to 90% were placed in the genetic ancestry cluster associated with self-reported Caucasian donors. The aim of the study was to test whether cataloging public T cell receptors could identify signatures of past pathogen exposure. The study profiled the T cell repertoires of approximately 700 subjects by immunosequencing and related them to cytomegalovirus serostatus. In addition to the first cohort of approximately 650 subjects, a separate validation cohort of 120 different subjects was used. High-throughput TCR immunosequencing, statistical association of individual TCRs with disease status, and machine learning were combined to predict cytomegalovirus infection status. In a later analysis, previously published TCR beta repertoires from 500 to 750 donors were re-analyzed and high-resolution HLA genotyping was added so that TCR occurrence patterns could be studied. The later analysis used no new phenotypic data to find candidate immune exposures, relying instead on TCR beta sequences and their occurrence across donors. An earlier analysis of 450 to 750 of the donors used high-throughput TCR beta sequencing to judge whether each TCR beta V gene segment behaved as functional or pseudogenic. Donor age, sex, ethnicity and CMV serostatus were compiled together with the repertoire data. A later genetic analysis used genome-wide SNP genotypes for about three fifths of the 666 donors, treating that subset as a discovery cohort. Every discovery cohort repertoire had been produced on one sequencing platform. Class I and class II HLA loci were covered by the typing at four-digit resolution. The number of typed donors differed by locus: about 629-640 for A, B, C, DRB1 and DQB1; approximately 520 for DQA1; some 590 for DPA1; and some 430 for DPB1. Roughly 5 DR-DQ haplotypes were handled as single units for association and clustering, since linkage in the cohort was strong. On average, roughly 240,000 unique TCR beta nucleotide sequences were sequenced per donor among a few hundred genotyped donors of the cohort, with 15% to 20% of those sequences being non-productive. On the study overall, not on this receptor specifically: This cohort had only TCR beta chains sequenced, and the lack of alpha or paired-chain data limited which features could be detected. According to a later analysis, parvovirus B19, influenza, CMV and Epstein-Barr virus appeared linked to several top co-occurrence clusters. The earlier analysis of 450 to 700 of the donors excluded seventeen rarely observed V segments, including chromosome 9 orphons, because counts were too low. Compared with the roughly 600-donor mean, donors in an Asian-associated ancestry cluster had fewer N-insertions in productive TCRs, according to a later genetic analysis. A later genetic analysis associated a missense DCLRE1C variant with V-gene and J-gene trimming of TCR beta chains, and an independent cohort replicated the association. A cluster of highly shared sequence variants was judged likely to represent a technical artifact of the sequencing pipeline. In vitro tests confirmed that a few of the cytomegalovirus-associated TCR beta chains recognize cytomegalovirus antigens. A further reported finding was that TCR beta sequences accurately predicted the HLA-A and HLA-B alleles for most subjects in the first cohort. Correlated functional status among segregating V segments might be attributable to linkage disequilibrium, but an unknown experimental factor could not be ruled out. Immune exposure information for the cohort was limited to CMV serostatus. In a later analysis, more than 15,000 TCR beta sequences were associated with specific HLA alleles at a false discovery rate of 0.05. Most TCR sequences were seen in very few donors, while some public TCRs were found in many individuals. Compared with equally common non-associated chains, HLA-associated TCR beta chains in a later analysis were more clonally expanded and had lower generation probabilities. Cytomegalovirus status was reported to be diagnosed by the classifier with high specificity and sensitivity in both the original and validation cohorts. The 87-base-pair reads could not distinguish some IMGT-functional V segments, including TRBV6-2 and TRBV6-3, so those segments were excluded. HLA typing was unavailable for some donors at each locus, so association tests used only the typed subset. The authors suggested that the approach could potentially be extended to other disease states and immunological phenotypes. Strong co-occurrence of HLA alleles, especially DR and DQ, made assigning TCR associations to individual alleles difficult. In the study, approximately 160 TCR beta chains were listed as associated with cytomegalovirus. Presence/absence analyses assumed roughly uniform sequencing depth across donors, an assumption that may not hold. Most CMV-associated TCR beta chains appeared to be HLA-restricted in a later analysis, and the HLA associations seemed to be driven largely by CMV exposure. In an earlier analysis of 587 of the donors, most TCR beta V segments appeared in productive rearrangements about 90% or about 30% of the time, broadly matching IMGT annotations. In a later analysis, TCR association rates were found to vary across HLA loci, with the most associated TCRs seen for DRB1 alleles and the fewest for HLA-C alleles.

As concerns this clone: Its antigen is not yet known.

To prepare the library, the immunoSEQ multiplex PCR assay was applied. A mixture of 60 forward primers for TCR Vbeta segments and 13 reverse primers for TCR Jbeta segments was used in the multiplex PCR. Amplification of the CDR3 region of rearranged TCR beta genes was performed with a multiplex PCR assay on genomic DNA. The Illumina HiSeq System was used to sequence the amplified TCR beta libraries as 87-base-pair reads. Concerning the study's data processing: In a later analysis, about 80 million unique TCR beta chains were counted across the roughly 610 repertoires, and around 10 million of these chains were shared by at least two donors. A nearest-neighbor algorithm error-corrected the raw reads and collapsed the reads into unique sequences, merging closely related sequences to remove PCR and sequencing errors. To assign V, D and J gene segments, CDR3 sequences were aligned to IMGT reference sequences. For a sequence to be retained, at least a six-nucleotide match to both a V gene segment and a J gene segment was required. A rearrangement was called productive if the CDR3 had no stop codons and remained in frame with V and J, and every other rearrangement was called non-productive. Following IMGT convention, CDR3 was defined as the stretch from the second conserved V-encoded cysteine up to the conserved J-encoded phenylalanine. In an earlier analysis of some 550 of the donors, sequences lacking an unambiguous match to a single V gene segment were excluded. An earlier analysis of a few hundred of the donors classified V segments as functional when productive rearrangements were above 56.7% and as segregating when the standard deviation between donors was above 5%. A statistical classification framework was built for diagnosing cytomegalovirus status from the catalog of TCR beta chain sequences. In a later analysis, TCR nucleotide sequences were compared against IMGT/GENE-DB human TR gene sequences so that V and J genes could be assigned. Using the TCRdist pipeline, a later analysis assigned CDR3 sequences along with most-parsimonious VDJ recombination scenarios. In a later analysis, each TCR beta chain was defined by its CDR3 amino acid sequence together with its V-gene family, and reads without a unique V-gene family were excluded. To address suspected cross-contamination and a sequencing artifact, a later analysis removed around 590 highly shared, low-generation-probability nucleotide sequences. A later analysis calculated a clonal expansion index for each public chain from normalized within-repertoire ranks of inferred template counts. A later analysis computed generation probabilities with a VDJ recombination model fitted to out-of-frame rearrangements, and checked the results against IGoR. A later analysis scored TCR-TCR, TCR-HLA and TCR-CMV co-occurrence with hypergeometric tests, applying a repertoire-size bias correction to TCR pairs. False discovery rates were estimated in a later analysis by permuting HLA or CMV assignments 20 times. In a later analysis, co-occurring TCRs were grouped with DBSCAN, and TCRdist sequence similarity was added when clustering was performed within HLA-allele-positive subsets. Repertoires with fewer than 30,000 or more than 120,000 public chains were left out of co-occurrence clustering, as were about five repertoires with anomalous nucleotide sharing. This is the immuneACCESS table as TCRdb keeps it, with only in-frame sequences that have V and J called. A part of the clones is gone; compared with another copy, unresolved V genes explain less than half, and the rest is unexplained. That table gives V, J and clone size, and the DNA gave D and trimming. This sample's table has entries for some 120,000 clones. Roughly 3.7% of the sample is held by the ten biggest clonotypes.

The CDR3 holds 15 amino acids from the cysteine to the phenylalanine. Of all the DNA, just the CDR3 is kept, 45 bases in frame from base 1. V is clipped by 3 bases and J by 8 bases, and the sequence between their germline boundaries is 16 bases long. CDR1 SNHLY and CDR2 FYNNEI are derived from the germline V gene. The cohort comprised 550 to 700 healthy bone marrow donors. At the time of sampling, every cohort member was nominally healthy, though immune exposures that went unrecorded were likely present. The donor tested CMV seronegative and was one of the 352 seronegative cohort members. Each donor provided a peripheral blood sample, and peripheral blood mononuclear cells were used for TCR beta sequencing. The Qiagen DNeasy Blood Extraction Kit was used to extract genomic DNA from the blood cell samples.

Material: PBMCs. The receptor chain draws on TRBV2 and TRBJ2-2; the D segment could be TRBD2, given 6 matching bases. The receptor's source is a man aged 30-40 years in good health and CMV-seronegative. The base sequence is TGTGCCAGCAGTGATCGGCGGTCGGGGACTGGGGAGCTGTTTTTT. This codes for CASSDRRSGTGELFF.